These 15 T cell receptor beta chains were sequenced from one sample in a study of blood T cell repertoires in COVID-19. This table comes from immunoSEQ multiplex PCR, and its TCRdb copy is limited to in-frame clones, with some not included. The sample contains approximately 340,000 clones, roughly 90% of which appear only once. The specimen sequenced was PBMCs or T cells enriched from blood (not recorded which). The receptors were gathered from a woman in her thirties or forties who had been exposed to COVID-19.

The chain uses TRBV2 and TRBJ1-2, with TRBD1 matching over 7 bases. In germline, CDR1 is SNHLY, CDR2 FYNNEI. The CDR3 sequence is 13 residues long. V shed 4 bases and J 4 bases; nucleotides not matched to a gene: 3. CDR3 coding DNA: TGTGCCAGCAGTGGGTGGGACAGCTATGGCTACACCTTC. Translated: CASSGWDSYGYTF.

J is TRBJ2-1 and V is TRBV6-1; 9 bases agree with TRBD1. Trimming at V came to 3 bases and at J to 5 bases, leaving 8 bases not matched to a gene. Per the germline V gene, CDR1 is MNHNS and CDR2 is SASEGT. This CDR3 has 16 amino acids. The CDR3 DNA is TGTGCCAGCAGTGATTACAGGGGGCCTAATGACAATGAGCAGTTCTTC. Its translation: CASSDYRGPNDNEQFF.

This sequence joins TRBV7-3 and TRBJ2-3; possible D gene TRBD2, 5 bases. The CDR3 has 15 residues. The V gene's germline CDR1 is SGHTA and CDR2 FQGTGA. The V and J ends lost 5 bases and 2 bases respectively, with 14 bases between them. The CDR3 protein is CASSPQGSPTDTQYF. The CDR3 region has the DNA TGTGCCAGCAGCCCCCAAGGGAGTCCCACAGATACGCAGTATTTT.

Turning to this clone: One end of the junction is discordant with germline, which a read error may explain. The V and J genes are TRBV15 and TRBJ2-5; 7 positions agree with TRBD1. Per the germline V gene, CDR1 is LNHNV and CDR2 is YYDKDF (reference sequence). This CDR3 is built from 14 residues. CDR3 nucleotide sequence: TGTGCCACCAGCGGAGAAGGGACAGTCGAGACCCAGTACTTC. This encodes CATSGEGTVETQYF. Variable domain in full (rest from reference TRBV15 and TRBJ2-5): DAMVIQNPRYQVTQFGKPVTLSCSQTLNHNVMYWYQQKSSQAPKLLFHYYDKDFNNEADTPDNFQSRRPNTSFCFLDIRSPGLGDTAMYLCATSGEGTVETQYFGPGTRLLVL.

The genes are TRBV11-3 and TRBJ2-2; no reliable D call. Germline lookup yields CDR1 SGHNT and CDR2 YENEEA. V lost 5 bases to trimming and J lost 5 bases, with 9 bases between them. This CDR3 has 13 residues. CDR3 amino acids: CASSMFETGELFF. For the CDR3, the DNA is TGTGCCAGCAGCATGTTTGAGACCGGGGAGCTGTTTTTT.

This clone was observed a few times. The CDR3 spells CASKAAGNSNQPQHF. The DNA of the CDR3 is TGTGCCAGCAAGGCGGCAGGGAATAGCAATCAGCCCCAGCATTTT. The V gene is TRBV2, the J gene TRBJ1-5; TRBD1 is a possible D gene (5 bases). V dropped 7 bases and J dropped 0 bases, with 13 bases sitting between them. The CDR3 contains 15 residues. The V gene's germline CDR1 is SNHLY and CDR2 FYNNEI.

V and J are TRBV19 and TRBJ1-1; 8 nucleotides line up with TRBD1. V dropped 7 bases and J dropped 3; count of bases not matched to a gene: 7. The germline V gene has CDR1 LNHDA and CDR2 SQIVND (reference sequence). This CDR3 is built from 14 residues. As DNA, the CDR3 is TGTGCCAGTACCCGGGACAGGTGGGACACTGAAGCTTTCTTT. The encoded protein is CASTRDRWDTEAFF.

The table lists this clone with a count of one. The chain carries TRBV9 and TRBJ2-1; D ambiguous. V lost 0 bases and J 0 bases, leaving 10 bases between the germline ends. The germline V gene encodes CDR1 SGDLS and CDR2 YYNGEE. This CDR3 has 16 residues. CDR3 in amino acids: CASSVESMSSYNEQFF. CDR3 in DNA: TGTGCCAGCAGCGTAGAAAGCATGAGCTCCTACAATGAGCAGTTCTTC.

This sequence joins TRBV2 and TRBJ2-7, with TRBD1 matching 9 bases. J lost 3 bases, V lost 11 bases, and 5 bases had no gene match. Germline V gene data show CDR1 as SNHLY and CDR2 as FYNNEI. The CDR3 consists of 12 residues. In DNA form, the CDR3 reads TGTGCCGGGGGGGGACAGGGCTACGAGCAGTACTTC. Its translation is CAGGGQGYEQYF.

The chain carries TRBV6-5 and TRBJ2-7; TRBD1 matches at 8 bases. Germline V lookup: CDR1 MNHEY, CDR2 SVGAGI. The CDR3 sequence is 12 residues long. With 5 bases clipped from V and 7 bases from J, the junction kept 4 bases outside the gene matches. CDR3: CASSKTGVEQYF. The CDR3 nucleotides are TGTGCCAGCAGTAAGACAGGGGTAGAGCAGTACTTC.

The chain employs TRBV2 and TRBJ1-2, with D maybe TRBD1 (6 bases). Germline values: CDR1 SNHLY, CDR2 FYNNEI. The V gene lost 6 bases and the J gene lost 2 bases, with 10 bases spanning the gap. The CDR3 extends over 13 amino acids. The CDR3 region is CASSGTQNYGYTF. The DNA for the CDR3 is TGTGCCAGCAGCGGGACACAGAACTATGGCTACACCTTC.

This CDR3 reads CASGEGVNTEAFF. CDR3 bases: TGTGCCAGCGGGGAGGGGGTAAACACTGAAGCTTTCTTT. The genes are TRBV7-3 and TRBJ1-1; perhaps TRBD1 as D (6 bases). This CDR3 comprises 13 residues. Germline CDR1 and CDR2: SGHTA and FQGTGA. The V end was cut by 8 bases, the J end by 2 bases, with 12 bases between.

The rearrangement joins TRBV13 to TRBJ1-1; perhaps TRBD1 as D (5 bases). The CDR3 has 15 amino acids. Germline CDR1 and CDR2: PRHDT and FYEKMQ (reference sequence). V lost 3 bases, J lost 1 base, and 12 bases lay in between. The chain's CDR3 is CASSFRVLRNTEAFF. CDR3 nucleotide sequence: TGTGCCAGCAGCTTCAGGGTTTTAAGGAACACTGAAGCTTTCTTT.

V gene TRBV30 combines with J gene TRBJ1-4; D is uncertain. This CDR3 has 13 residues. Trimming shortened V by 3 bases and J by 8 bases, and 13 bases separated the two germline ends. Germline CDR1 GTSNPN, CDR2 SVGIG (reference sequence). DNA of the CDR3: TGTGCCTGGAGCAAGGGAGAGGGCGAAAAACTGTTTTTT. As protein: CAWSKGEGEKLFF.

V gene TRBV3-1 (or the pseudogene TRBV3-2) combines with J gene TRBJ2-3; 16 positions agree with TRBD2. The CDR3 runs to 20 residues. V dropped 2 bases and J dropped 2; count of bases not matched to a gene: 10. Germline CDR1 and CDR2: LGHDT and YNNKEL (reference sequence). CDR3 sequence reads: CASSQPLGLAGGRPTDTQYF. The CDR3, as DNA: TGTGCCAGCAGCCAACCTCTGGGACTAGCGGGAGGGAGACCCACAGATACGCAGTATTTT.